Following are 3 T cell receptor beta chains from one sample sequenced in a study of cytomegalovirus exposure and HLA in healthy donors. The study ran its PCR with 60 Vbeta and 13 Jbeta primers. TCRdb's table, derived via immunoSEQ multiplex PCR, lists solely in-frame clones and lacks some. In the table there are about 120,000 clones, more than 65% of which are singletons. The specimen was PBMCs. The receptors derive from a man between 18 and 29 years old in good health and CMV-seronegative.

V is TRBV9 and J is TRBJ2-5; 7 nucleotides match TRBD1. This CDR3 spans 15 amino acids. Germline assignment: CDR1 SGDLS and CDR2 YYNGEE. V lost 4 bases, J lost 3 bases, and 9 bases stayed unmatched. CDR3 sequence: CASSLTGSVEETQYF. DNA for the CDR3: TGTGCCAGCAGCTTGACAGGGTCTGTTGAAGAGACCCAGTACTTC.

CDR3 region: CASTGPRGKLFF. The DNA for the CDR3 is TGTGCCAGCACAGGCCCTAGGGGAAAACTGTTTTTT. The chain uses TRBV28 and TRBJ1-4; TRBD1 is a possible D gene (5 bases). The CDR3 runs to 12 residues. V was pared by 7 bases and J by 10 bases, with 13 bases between. Germline loops: CDR1 MDHEN, CDR2 SYDVKM.

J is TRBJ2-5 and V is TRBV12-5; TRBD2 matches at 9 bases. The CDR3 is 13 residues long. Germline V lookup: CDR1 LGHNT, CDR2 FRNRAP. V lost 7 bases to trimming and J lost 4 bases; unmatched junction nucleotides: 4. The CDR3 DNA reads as TGTGCTAGTGCCAGGACTAGCGTAGAGACCCAGTACTTC. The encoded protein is CASARTSVETQYF.